The 27 T cell receptor beta chains in this list originate from one sample, sequenced in a study of blood T cell repertoires in COVID-19. TCRdb's table, derived via immunoSEQ multiplex PCR, lists solely in-frame clones and lacks some. Of fewer than 400,000 clones listed, 89% are singletons. What was sequenced was PBMCs or T cells enriched from blood (not recorded which). Receptors were obtained from a man in his sixties who had recovered from COVID-19.

Only one count was recorded for this clone. This sequence joins TRBV5-5 and TRBJ1-4; D remains ambiguous. Germline CDR1 reads SGHKS; CDR2 reads YYEKEE (reference sequence). The CDR3 extends over 16 amino acids. Trimming took off 0 bases at V and 3 bases at J, with 12 bases between the two ends. The CDR3 coding sequence is TGTGCCAGCAGCTTGGCCGGGTCGAGGGCTAATGAAAAACTGTTTTTT. It translates to CASSLAGSRANEKLFF.

The DNA of the CDR3 is TGTGCCAGCAGCTTGTCCTCAGGGGGTCTCGACTATGGCTACACCTTC. Amino acid sequence: CASSLSSGGLDYGYTF. The chain links TRBV5-4 to TRBJ1-2; TRBD1 matches at 7 bases. The CDR3 covers 16 residues. V trimming: 1 base; J trimming: 3 bases; junction bases outside the gene matches: 9. Germline CDR1 SGHNT, CDR2 YYREEE (reference sequence).

CDR3: CASSPRGLSGANVLTF. CDR3 bases: TGTGCCAGCTCACCAAGGGGCCTCTCTGGGGCCAACGTCCTGACTTTC. The chain couples TRBV18 to TRBJ2-6; maybe TRBD1 (5 bases). From germline, CDR1 is KGHSH and CDR2 LQKENI. The ends were cut back, 2 bases at V and 0 bases at J, with 8 bases in the middle. This CDR3 comprises 16 residues.

The chain carries TRBV19 and TRBJ1-2; 7 bases fit TRBD1. V gave up 3 bases and J gave up 2 bases; unmatched junction bases: 12. CDR3 length: 17 residues. Germline CDR1 reads LNHDA; CDR2 reads SQIVND (reference sequence). This CDR3 is CASSIRDSSAPNYGYTF. For the CDR3, the DNA is TGTGCCAGTAGTATTCGGGACAGCTCAGCACCGAACTATGGCTACACCTTC.

The V and J genes are TRBV5-1 and TRBJ1-1; 7 bases are a match to TRBD1. Trimming took 3 bases from V and 0 from J; bases not matched to a gene: 2. Germline CDR1 SGHRS, CDR2 YFSETQ. The CDR3 covers 14 residues. As DNA, the CDR3 is TGCGCCAGCAGCTCGACAGGGATGAACACTGAAGCTTTCTTT. It is translated as CASSSTGMNTEAFF.

CDR3 protein: CASSLTEADTQYF. CDR3 coding DNA: TGTGCCAGTAGCCTGACAGAGGCAGATACGCAGTATTTT. The V call is TRBV19, the J call TRBJ2-3; D is perhaps TRBD1 (5 bases). The germline gives CDR1 LNHDA, CDR2 SQIVND (reference sequence). This CDR3 comprises 13 residues. V was clipped by 6 bases and J by 4 bases, with 11 bases between them.

The V and J genes are TRBV6-5 and TRBJ2-1; D is perhaps TRBD1 (6 bases). Trimming pared 6 bases from V and 6 bases from J, leaving 12 bases between. Germline CDR1 reads MNHEY; CDR2 reads SVGAGI. The CDR3 runs to 13 residues. The CDR3 loop is CASRTGQPNEQFF. For the CDR3, the DNA is TGTGCCAGCAGGACTGGACAGCCCAATGAGCAGTTCTTC.

The count of this clone is one. The J gene is TRBJ1-1, the V gene TRBV27; 7 nucleotides align to TRBD1. There are 14 residues in the CDR3. J lost 4 bases, V lost 7 bases, and 9 bases had no gene match. Germline lookup yields CDR1 MNHEY and CDR2 SMNVEV (reference sequence). In DNA form, the CDR3 reads TGTGCCAGCATTCTGACAGGGTCGGGCACTGAAGCTTTCTTT. This encodes CASILTGSGTEAFF.

The chain joins TRBV5-1 to TRBJ2-3; 9 nucleotides agree with TRBD1. J was trimmed by 3 bases and V by 3 bases; bases with no gene match: 5. This CDR3 contains 15 residues. Germline CDR1 is SGHRS and CDR2 is YFSETQ. CDR3 loop: CASSSDRGRTDTQYF. The CDR3 nucleotides read TGCGCCAGCAGCTCGGACAGGGGTAGGACAGATACGCAGTATTTT.

This clone was counted once. The rearrangement links TRBV28 to TRBJ1-5, with unresolved D. Deletions cut 6 bases from V and 6 bases from J, with 18 bases between. Germline CDR1 and CDR2: MDHEN and SYDVKM. The length of the CDR3 is 15 residues. DNA of the CDR3: TGTGCCAGCAGCCCCGAGGGCCTGGGCACTCAGCCCCAGCATTTT. Translating gives CASSPEGLGTQPQHF.

The chain links TRBV7-8 to TRBJ2-1, with 8 bases aligning to TRBD1. Per the germline V gene, CDR1 is SGHVS and CDR2 is FQNEAQ. The CDR3 is 16 residues long. Losses at the gene ends were 4 bases for V and 1 base for J; bases not matched to a gene: 6. Written as DNA, the CDR3 is TGTGCCAGCAGCTACACAGGGGGTAGATCCTACAATGAGCAGTTCTTC. Its protein product is CASSYTGGRSYNEQFF.

In DNA, the CDR3 is TGCGCCAGCAGCTTGGCTGTGGGTGCGGACACCATATATTTT. It yields the protein CASSLAVGADTIYF. The chain links TRBV5-1 to TRBJ1-3; D call uncertain. V gave up 0 bases and J gave up 8 bases, with 12 bases separating them. Germline V CDR1 and CDR2: SGHRS, YFSETQ. The CDR3 is 14 residues long.

The gene calls are TRBV21-1 and TRBJ2-3; TRBD2 is the table's D call and was not checked against the DNA. TRBV21-1 is an annotated pseudogene. This CDR3 has 18 residues. The CDR3 region has the DNA TGTGCCAGCAGCAACTCTAGCGGGAGAGGGTTTAGCGCAGATACGCAGTATTTT. Translating gives CASSNSSGRGFSADTQYF.

The V and J genes are TRBV6-6 and TRBJ1-2; tentative D call: TRBD1 (5 bases). Trimming shortened V by 6 bases and J by 7 bases, and 18 bases separated the two germline ends. Per germline, CDR1 MNHNY and CDR2 SVGAGI (reference sequence). The CDR3 length is 14 residues. The CDR3 region has the DNA TGTGCCAGCAGGGTCAGGGTTAGAATTCCTGGCTACACCTTC. Translation gives CASRVRVRIPGYTF.

CDR3 region: CASSLAGGAYEQYF. The DNA for the CDR3 is TGTGCCAGCAGCTTAGCAGGGGGCGCCTACGAGCAGTACTTC. The chain is built from TRBV7-6 and TRBJ2-7; 7 bases map to TRBD1. The junction had 1 base not matched to a gene; V was cut back by 0 bases and J by 2 bases. This CDR3 spans 14 amino acids. Germline V gene lookup returns CDR1 SGHVS and CDR2 FNYEAQ.

This clone has just one count. This chain connects TRBV7-6 to TRBJ1-4; 8 bases are a match to TRBD1. After removal of 1 base from V and 5 bases from J, the junction contained 3 bases not matched to a gene. The CDR3 contains 15 residues. Germline CDR1 and CDR2: SGHVS and FNYEAQ. The CDR3 bases are TGTGCCAGCAGCTTAGTAGGGACAGGAAATGAAAAACTGTTTTTT. Its protein is CASSLVGTGNEKLFF.

This chain links TRBV6-4 with TRBJ1-6; 7 nucleotides agree with TRBD1. The CDR3 is made up of 15 amino acids. The trim removed 3 bases at V and 7 bases at J, leaving 6 bases unmatched. CDR1 is MRHNA, CDR2 SNTAGT, per germline. The CDR3 sequence: CASSERQGGNSPLHF. For the CDR3, the DNA is TGTGCCAGCAGTGAGCGACAGGGCGGAAATTCACCCCTCCACTTT.

The chain couples TRBV13 to TRBJ1-1, with 7 bases lining up with TRBD1. This CDR3 is built from 14 residues. The V gene end was trimmed by 2 bases and the J gene end by 3 bases; junction bases not matched to a gene: 3. CDR1 is PRHDT and CDR2 is FYEKMQ in the germline V gene (reference sequence). The CDR3 region is CASSLSGTDTEAFF. In DNA, the CDR3 is TGTGCCAGCAGCTTATCCGGGACAGACACTGAAGCTTTCTTT.

This clone was recorded only once. The chain joins TRBV3-1 (or the pseudogene TRBV3-2) to TRBJ1-6; TRBD1 might be the D (6 bases). Per the germline V gene, CDR1 is LGHDT and CDR2 is YNNKEL (reference sequence). The germline V and J ends were trimmed by 0 bases and 7 bases, with 10 bases remaining between them. This CDR3 spans 15 amino acids. Here the CDR3 reads CASSQDWQGNSPLHF. In DNA, the CDR3 is TGTGCCAGCAGCCAAGACTGGCAGGGGAATTCACCCCTCCACTTT.

The chain joins TRBV11-2 to TRBJ2-2; 8 nucleotides agree with TRBD2. Trimming at V came to 5 bases and at J to 2 bases, leaving 7 bases not matched to a gene. The germline V gene encodes CDR1 SGHAT and CDR2 FQNNGV. This CDR3 has 16 amino acids. Here the CDR3 reads CASSRAGTRNTGELFF. The CDR3, as DNA: TGTGCCAGCAGCCGGGCCGGGACTAGAAACACCGGGGAGCTGTTTTTT.

This sequence joins TRBV4-1 and TRBJ2-7; 10 bases map to TRBD1. CDR1 is MGHRA, CDR2 YSYEKL, per germline. After removal of 7 bases from V and 7 bases from J, the junction contained 19 bases not matched to a gene. The CDR3 contains 17 residues. CDR3 sequence: CASTERDGGQGLREQYF. DNA for the CDR3: TGCGCCAGCACCGAAAGGGATGGGGGACAGGGGCTGAGAGAGCAGTACTTC.

This chain links TRBV28 with TRBJ1-2; 7 nucleotides line up with TRBD1. CDR3 length equals 13 residues. After removal of 1 base from V and 8 bases from J, the junction contained 4 bases not matched to a gene. Per the germline V gene, CDR1 is MDHEN and CDR2 is SYDVKM. The CDR3 DNA follows: TGTGCCAGCAGTTTATTAGGCAGGGGGGGCTACACCTTC. Translated, it gives CASSLLGRGGYTF.

The chain combines TRBV11-3 with TRBJ2-3, with 7 nucleotides matching TRBD2. The CDR3 is 13 amino acids. The V gene's germline CDR1 is SGHNT and CDR2 YENEEA. V shed 8 bases and J 6 bases; nucleotides not matched to a gene: 8. CDR3 region: CASRNSGTDTQYF. CDR3 bases: TGTGCCAGCCGGAACAGCGGGACGGATACGCAGTATTTT.

The chain uses TRBV5-1 and TRBJ2-3; the D is unclear. Germline CDR1 SGHRS, CDR2 YFSETQ. V shed 4 bases and J shed 0 bases, with 9 bases lying between them. This CDR3 region has 14 residues. The CDR3 nucleotides are TGCGCCAGCAGCCCCGCTACTAGCACAGATACGCAGTATTTT. This encodes CASSPATSTDTQYF.

This sequence joins TRBV28 and TRBJ2-7; 9 nucleotides agree with TRBD2. The CDR3 loop spans 15 amino acids. Germline-derived CDR1 and CDR2 are MDHEN and SYDVKM. V dropped 5 bases and J dropped 0; count of bases not matched to a gene: 5. The CDR3 sequence is CASSPSGTSSYEQYF. The CDR3 DNA follows: TGTGCCAGCAGTCCTAGCGGGACGAGCTCCTACGAGCAGTACTTC.

The CDR3 loop reads CSVGTLAASYEQYF. As DNA, the CDR3 is TGCAGCGTTGGGACTTTAGCGGCCTCCTACGAGCAGTACTTC. The chain joins TRBV29-1 to TRBJ2-7; D is perhaps TRBD2 (6 bases). Trimming took 4 bases from V and 0 from J, leaving 13 bases between them. Germline CDR1 SQVTM, CDR2 ANQGSEA. The CDR3 consists of 14 residues.

This chain joins TRBV6-4 and TRBJ2-7; D not certain. Germline values: CDR1 MRHNA, CDR2 SNTAGT. The V end lost 2 bases, the J end lost 11 bases, and 16 bases lay between the germline ends. This CDR3 comprises 13 residues. The CDR3 DNA is TGTGCCAGCAGTGACCGTACCCGACCCGCGGAGTACTTC. As protein: CASSDRTRPAEYF.